The 6 T cell receptor beta chains reported below all come from one sample, sequenced in a study of CD8+ T cells in alopecia areata (dated by TCRdb to the late 2010s). The time point tag for this specimen amounts to: roughly 27 days on oral tofacitinib. The label giving this sample's treatment or condition can be read as: oral pan-JAK inhibitor, 5-10 mg twice daily. The library was built by means of the immunoSEQ multiplex PCR assay. RNA was extracted from all samples and reverse transcribed into cDNA as template for TCR sequencing. Drawn from immuneACCESS, this table holds only the in-frame rearrangements with V and J called that TCRdb kept. Clones are partly lost; checked studies trace under half to an unresolved V gene and leave the rest unexplained. For this sample the table gives 70,000 or so clones, of which about 30% were detected only once. 14% to 15% of the sample is in the top ten clones.

Sample: CD8+ T cells sorted from blood, taken at week 4, from a patient treated with tofacitinib. Receptors originate from a human donor with alopecia areata.

The CDR3 sequence is CASSVPRDNEQFF. DNA for the CDR3: TGTGCCAGCAGCGTCCCTCGGGACAATGAGCAGTTCTTC. The rearrangement uses TRBV9 and TRBJ2-1, with D unresolved. Germline assignment: CDR1 SGDLS and CDR2 YYNGEE. V gave up 2 bases and J gave up 5 bases, with 8 bases separating them. This CDR3 has 13 residues.

This clone is medium-sized (0.01 to 0.1%). This chain joins TRBV29-1 and TRBJ2-2; D is uncertain. Germline CDR1 reads SQVTM; CDR2 reads ANQGSEA. This CDR3 contains 10 residues. This CDR3 is CGVGTGELFF. For the CDR3, the DNA is TGCGGGGTCGGCACCGGGGAGCTGTTTTTT.

The chain couples TRBV27 to TRBJ1-1, with D hard to call. The CDR3 is made up of 13 amino acids. Trimming stripped 3 bases from V and 3 bases from J, with 8 bases between. CDR1 is MNHEY, CDR2 SMNVEV, per germline (reference sequence). Here the CDR3 DNA reads TGTGCCAGCAGTTTTTCTGGGTACACTGAAGCTTTCTTT. Its protein is CASSFSGYTEAFF.

This clone appeared a few times. The rearrangement links TRBV29-1 to TRBJ2-7, with TRBD1 identical over 10 bases. V dropped 6 bases and J dropped 5; count of bases not matched to a gene: 10. The CDR3 extends over 14 amino acids. CDR1 and CDR2 from the germline V gene are SQVTM and ANQGSEA. DNA of the CDR3: TGCAGCGTAGAAAGGACAGGGGGTTTCGACGAGCAGTACTTC. It codes for CSVERTGGFDEQYF.

This clone was observed a few times. The chain recombines TRBV7-9 with TRBJ1-1; TRBD1 matches at 8 bases. The J segment lost 3 bases and the V segment lost 5 bases, leaving 8 bases of the junction unmatched. This CDR3 spans 15 amino acids. The germline V gene encodes CDR1 SEHNR and CDR2 FQNEAQ (reference sequence). CDR3 sequence: CASSASQGGYTEAFF. For the CDR3, the DNA is TGTGCCAGCAGCGCCTCACAGGGGGGATACACTGAAGCTTTCTTT. The full variable domain, rest sourced from reference TRBV7-9 and TRBJ1-1, is DTGVSQNPRHKITKRGQNVTFRCDPISEHNRLYWYRQTLGQGPEFLTYFQNEAQLEKSRLLSDRFSAERPKGSFSTLEIQRTEQGDSAMYLCASSASQGGYTEAFFGQGTRLTVV.

The rearrangement uses TRBV25-1 and TRBJ2-5; D remains ambiguous. The ends were cut back, 3 bases at V and 9 bases at J, with 14 bases in the middle. The germline gives CDR1 MGHDK, CDR2 SYGVNS. This CDR3 region has 13 residues. CDR3 amino acids: CASSDPPYEAQYF. The CDR3 region has the DNA TGTGCCAGCAGTGACCCACCCTACGAGGCCCAGTACTTC.